The entry below describes one T cell receptor beta chain. It was with a sample-barcoded 5' primer and a J-beta primer mix that a second PCR of roughly 7 to 12 cycles was run. TCRdb reprocessed the 5' RACE reads with MiXCR, giving one entry per CDR3 protein. This table has about 1,000,000 distinct CDR3 sequences, under 55% appearing once. The sample comes from a study of blood T cells in healthy people across ages. Looked up from germline, CDR1 is WSHSY and CDR2 is SAAADI. This CDR3 is built from 13 residues. The chain has TRBV10-2 and TRBJ2-5; 7 bases match TRBD2. The end of the DNA fits TRBJ2-7 better, so the J call may be wrong. This sequence originates from a woman aged 60-75 years in good health. The sample was blood. The CDR3 DNA sequence: TGCGCCAGCAGTGGGACTAGGTCGGCCGAGCAGTACTTC. As protein: CASSGTRSAEQYF.